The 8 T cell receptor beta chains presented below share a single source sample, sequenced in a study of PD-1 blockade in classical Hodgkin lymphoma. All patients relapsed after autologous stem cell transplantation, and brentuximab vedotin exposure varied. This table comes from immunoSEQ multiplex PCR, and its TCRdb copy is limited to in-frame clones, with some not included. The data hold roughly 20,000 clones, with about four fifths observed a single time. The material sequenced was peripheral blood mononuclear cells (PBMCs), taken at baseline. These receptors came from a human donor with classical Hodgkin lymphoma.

The CDR3 sequence: CASSQSGGAADTDTQYF. In nucleotides, the CDR3 is TGTGCCAGCAGCCAAAGCGGGGGGGCCGCCGACACAGATACGCAGTATTTT. The chain carries TRBV14 and TRBJ2-3; 10 bases agree with TRBD2. Germline values: CDR1 SGHDN, CDR2 FVKESK. V shed 2 bases, J shed 2 bases, and the junction held 7 bases outside the gene matches. The CDR3 is 17 amino acids.

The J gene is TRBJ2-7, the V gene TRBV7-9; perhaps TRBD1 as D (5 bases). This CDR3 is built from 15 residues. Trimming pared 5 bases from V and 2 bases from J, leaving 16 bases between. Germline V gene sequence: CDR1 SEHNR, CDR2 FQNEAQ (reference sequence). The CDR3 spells CASSPPDTFTYEQYF. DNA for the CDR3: TGTGCCAGCAGCCCGCCGGACACCTTTACCTACGAGCAGTACTTC.

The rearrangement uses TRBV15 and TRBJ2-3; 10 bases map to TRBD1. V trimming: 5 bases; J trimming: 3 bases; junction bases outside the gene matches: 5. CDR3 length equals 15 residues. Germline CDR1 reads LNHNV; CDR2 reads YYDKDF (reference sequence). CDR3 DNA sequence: TGTGCCACCAGCCCAGGACAGGGGGAAACAGATACGCAGTATTTT. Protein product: CATSPGQGETDTQYF.

In DNA form, the CDR3 reads TGTGCCAGCAGTTCGCTCCTGAGCAATGAGCAGTTCTTC. Translated: CASSSLLSNEQFF. The V and J genes are TRBV28 and TRBJ2-1; no firm D call. The CDR3 spans 13 residues. V was clipped by 4 bases and J by 6 bases, with 10 bases between them. The V gene's germline CDR1 is MDHEN and CDR2 SYDVKM.

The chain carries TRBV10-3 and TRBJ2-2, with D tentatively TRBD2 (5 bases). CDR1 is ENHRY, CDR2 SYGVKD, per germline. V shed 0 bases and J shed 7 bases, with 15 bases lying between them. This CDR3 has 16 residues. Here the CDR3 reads CAISESRVAPGGELFF. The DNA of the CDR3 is TGTGCCATCAGTGAGTCGAGGGTAGCACCCGGCGGGGAGCTGTTTTTT.

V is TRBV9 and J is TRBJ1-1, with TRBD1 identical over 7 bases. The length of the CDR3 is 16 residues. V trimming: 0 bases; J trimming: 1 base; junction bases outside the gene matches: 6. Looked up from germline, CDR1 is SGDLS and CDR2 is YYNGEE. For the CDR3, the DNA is TGTGCCAGCAGCGTAGATGGGAACAGGGGGAACACTGAAGCTTTCTTT. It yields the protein CASSVDGNRGNTEAFF.

The CDR3: CASSLVIQGTSNEQYF. CDR3 nucleotides: TGTGCCAGCAGCTTAGTTATTCAGGGGACCAGCAACGAGCAGTACTTC. The V gene is TRBV7-2, the J gene TRBJ2-7, with D possibly matching TRBD1 (6 bases). In germline, CDR1 is SGHTA, CDR2 FQGNSA. The CDR3 covers 16 residues. Trimming left V 1 base short and J 5 bases short, with 18 bases between.

This chain's CDR3 is CASTPGGDTGELFF. CDR3 nucleotide sequence: TGTGCCAGCACCCCGGGGGGCGATACCGGGGAGCTGTTTTTT. V gene TRBV6-5 combines with J gene TRBJ2-2, with TRBD2 as a possible D gene (7 bases). V gave up 7 bases and J gave up 5 bases, with 14 bases separating them. CDR1 and CDR2 from the germline V gene are MNHEY and SVGAGI. The CDR3 loop spans 14 amino acids.